Following are 14 T cell receptor beta chains from one sample sequenced in a study of T cell responses to AZD1222 COVID-19 vaccine. TCRdb's table, derived via immunoSEQ multiplex PCR, lists solely in-frame clones and lacks some. The sample has just under 150,000 clones, roughly 87% seen once. The sequencing used peripheral blood, collected 28 days after the second dose of the MenACWY control vaccine. These receptors were taken from an adult who received the MenACWY meningococcal vaccine as a control.

This chain uses TRBV20-1 with TRBJ1-2; possibly TRBD1 for D (5 bases). The CDR3 runs 11 residues. CDR1 and CDR2 from the germline V gene are DFQATT and SNEGSKA (reference sequence). Between the trimmed V and J ends, which lost 3 bases and 8 bases, there was a span of 10 bases. CDR3 sequence: CSASLREGYTF. DNA of the CDR3: TGCAGTGCTAGCCTCAGGGAAGGCTACACCTTC.

A remark on this clone: This same CDR3 is encoded by further DNA sequences in the sample. The V call is TRBV18, the J call TRBJ1-6, with TRBD1 matching 8 bases. The germline gives CDR1 KGHSH, CDR2 LQKENI. The junction had 3 bases not matched to a gene; V was cut back by 2 bases and J by 9 bases. The CDR3 has 14 amino acids. In nucleotides, the CDR3 is TGTGCCAGCTCACCAGGACAGGGAGTTTCACCCCTCCACTTT. This codes for CASSPGQGVSPLHF.

The sample holds one count of this clone. The genes are TRBV15 and TRBJ1-2; a possible D gene is TRBD1 (5 bases). Germline CDR1 reads LNHNV; CDR2 reads YYDKDF (reference sequence). V shed 1 base and J shed 4 bases, with 16 bases lying between them. The CDR3 covers 16 residues. CDR3 DNA sequence: TGTGCCACCAGCAGAGGATATCGGCAGGGCGGCTATGGCTACACCTTC. Amino acids: CATSRGYRQGGYGYTF.

This rearrangement joins TRBV27 to TRBJ1-1; D remains ambiguous. V dropped 2 bases and J dropped 6 bases, with 7 bases sitting between them. CDR1 is MNHEY and CDR2 is SMNVEV in the germline V gene (reference sequence). The CDR3 extends over 12 amino acids. The CDR3 coding sequence is TGTGCCAGCAGTTTAGTGCGTTCTGAAGCTTTCTTT. Its translation: CASSLVRSEAFF.

The V gene is TRBV5-6, the J gene TRBJ1-1; possible D gene TRBD1, 5 bases. V was shortened by 6 bases and J by 6 bases, with 18 bases between the two germline ends. The germline CDR1 and CDR2 sequences are SGHDT and YYEEEE. The CDR3 extends over 14 amino acids. The CDR3 DNA sequence: TGTGCCAGCACCCAGGACCCTAGGGACGCTGAAGCTTTCTTT. It codes for CASTQDPRDAEAFF.

The count of this clone is one. The chain employs TRBV6-1 and TRBJ1-2; 7 bases fit TRBD1. V dropped 3 bases and J dropped 4; count of bases not matched to a gene: 2. Per the germline V gene, CDR1 is MNHNS and CDR2 is SASEGT. This CDR3 region has 13 residues. CDR3 protein: CASSEGQFYGYTF. The CDR3 DNA sequence: TGTGCCAGCAGTGAGGGACAGTTCTATGGCTACACCTTC.

This clone was observed a few times. The rearrangement links TRBV19 to TRBJ1-6; D might be TRBD1 (5 bases). Germline CDR1 reads LNHDA; CDR2 reads SQIVND (reference sequence). V shed 7 bases and J shed 6 bases, with 10 bases lying between them. The length of the CDR3 is 13 residues. The CDR3 spells CASTPGFNSPLHF. CDR3 sequence (DNA): TGTGCCAGTACTCCAGGGTTTAATTCACCCCTCCACTTT.

V usage is TRBV11-1 and J usage is TRBJ2-2; D remains ambiguous. The CDR3 is 14 amino acids. Germline-derived CDR1 and CDR2 are SGHAT and FQDESV (reference sequence). V shed 3 bases and J shed 0 bases, with 5 bases lying between them. The CDR3 here is CASSFFANTGELFF. CDR3 coding DNA: TGTGCCAGCAGCTTCTTCGCGAACACCGGGGAGCTGTTTTTT.

The J gene is TRBJ2-4, the V gene TRBV29-1; the match to TRBD2 covers 14 bases. Germline CDR1 is SQVTM and CDR2 is ANQGSEA. CDR3 length: 16 amino acids. Germline trimming cut 1 base from V and 7 bases from J; bases unmatched to any gene: 6. Here the CDR3 reads CSVEGLAGGPLNIQYF. DNA for the CDR3: TGCAGCGTTGAAGGACTAGCGGGGGGGCCATTGAACATTCAGTACTTC.

The chain employs TRBV5-4 and TRBJ2-3; maybe TRBD2 (6 bases). Trimming stripped 4 bases from V and 5 bases from J, with 14 bases between. Germline assignment: CDR1 SGHNT and CDR2 YYREEE (reference sequence). CDR3 length: 14 amino acids. In DNA form, the CDR3 reads TGTGCCAGCAGCCCCCGGGAGTTGGGAGATACGCAGTATTTT. Encoded protein: CASSPRELGDTQYF.

The DNA of the CDR3 is TGCGCCAGCAGCCAGCCCACAGGGGGAAACTATGGCTACACCTTC. It codes for CASSQPTGGNYGYTF. This sequence joins TRBV4-1 and TRBJ1-2; 8 bases align to TRBD1. This CDR3 contains 15 residues. CDR1 MGHRA and CDR2 YSYEKL come from the germline V gene. The V gene end was trimmed by 3 bases and the J gene end by 2 bases; junction bases not matched to a gene: 5.

V gene TRBV7-2 combines with J gene TRBJ2-5, with 16 positions matching TRBD2. There are 17 residues in the CDR3. Germline V CDR1 and CDR2: SGHTA, FQGNSA. Trimming cost V 4 bases and J 4 bases; bases outside gene matches: 6. The CDR3 coding sequence is TGTGCCAGCAGCTCCGGGACTAGCGGGAGGGTCGTAGAGACCCAGTACTTC. Its translation is CASSSGTSGRVVETQYF.

The chain joins TRBV4-1 to TRBJ1-2; D is perhaps TRBD1 (6 bases). The CDR3 sequence is 14 residues long. Trimming stripped 7 bases from V and 7 bases from J, with 19 bases between. From germline, CDR1 is MGHRA and CDR2 YSYEKL. This CDR3 reads CASTQGSRAGGYTF. For the CDR3, the DNA is TGCGCCAGCACCCAGGGGTCCCGCGCCGGTGGCTACACCTTC.

The gene calls are TRBV6-5 and TRBJ1-1, with TRBD1 matching over 7 bases. The germline V gene has CDR1 MNHEY and CDR2 SVGAGI. The V segment lost 6 bases and the J segment 1 base; nucleotides outside the gene matches: 2. The CDR3 is made up of 13 amino acids. The DNA of the CDR3 is TGTGCCAGCAGCTGGACAGGGAACACTGAAGCTTTCTTT. Translation: CASSWTGNTEAFF.